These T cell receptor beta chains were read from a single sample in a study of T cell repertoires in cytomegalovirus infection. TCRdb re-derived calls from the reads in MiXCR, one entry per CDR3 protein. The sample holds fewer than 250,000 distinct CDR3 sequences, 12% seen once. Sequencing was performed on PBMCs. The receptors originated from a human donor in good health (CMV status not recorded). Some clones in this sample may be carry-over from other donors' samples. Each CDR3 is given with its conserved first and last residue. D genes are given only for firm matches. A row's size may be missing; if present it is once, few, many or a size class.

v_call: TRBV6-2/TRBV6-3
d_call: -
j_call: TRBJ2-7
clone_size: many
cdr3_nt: TGTGCCAGCAGTCCCAGGTTGAGGGATTCTTCCTACGAGCAGTACTTC
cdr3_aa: CASSPRLRDSSYEQYF

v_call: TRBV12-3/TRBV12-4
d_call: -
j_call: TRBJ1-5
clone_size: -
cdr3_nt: TGTGCCAGCAGCTCCGCGCTCGGGTGGCAGCCCCAGCATTTT
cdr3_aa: CASSSALGWQPQHF

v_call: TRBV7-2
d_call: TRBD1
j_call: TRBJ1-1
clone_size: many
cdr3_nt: TGTGCCAGCAGCTTAGGGTCAGGGGGGACTGAAGCTTTCTTT
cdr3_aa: CASSLGSGGTEAFF

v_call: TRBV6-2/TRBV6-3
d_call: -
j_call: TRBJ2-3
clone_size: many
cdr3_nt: TGTGCCAGCAGTCAATTTCAAACAGATACGCAGTATTTT
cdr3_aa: CASSQFQTDTQYF

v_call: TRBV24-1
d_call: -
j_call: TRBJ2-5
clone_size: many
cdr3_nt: TGTGCCACCAGTAGCAAGGGGCGCCGAGAGACCCAGTACTTC
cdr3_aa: CATSSKGRRETQYF

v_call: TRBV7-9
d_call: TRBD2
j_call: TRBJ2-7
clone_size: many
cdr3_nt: TGTGCCAGCAGCGCTACTAGCGGGGGGGCCTACGAGCAGTACTTC
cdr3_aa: CASSATSGGAYEQYF

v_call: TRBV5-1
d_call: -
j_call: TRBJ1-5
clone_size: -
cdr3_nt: TGCGCCAGCAGCTTGGACGGGACTCAGCCCCAGCATTTT
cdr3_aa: CASSLDGTQPQHF

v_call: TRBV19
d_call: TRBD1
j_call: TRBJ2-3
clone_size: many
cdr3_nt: TGTGCCAGTAAGACAGGGAGCGGCACAGATACGCAGTATTTT
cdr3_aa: CASKTGSGTDTQYF

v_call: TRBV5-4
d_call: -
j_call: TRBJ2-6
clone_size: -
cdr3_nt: TGTGCCAGCAGCTCAGACCCAGGGGCCGGGGCCAACGTCCTGACTTTC
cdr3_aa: CASSSDPGAGANVLTF

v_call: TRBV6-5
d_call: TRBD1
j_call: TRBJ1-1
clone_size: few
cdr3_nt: TGTGCCAGCAGCAACAGGGGGGCGAACACTGAAGCTTTCTTT
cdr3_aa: CASSNRGANTEAFF

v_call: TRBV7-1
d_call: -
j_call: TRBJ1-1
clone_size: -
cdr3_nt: TGTGCCAGCATGGTGTGGGTGAACACTGAAGCTTTCTTT
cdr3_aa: CASMVWVNTEAFF

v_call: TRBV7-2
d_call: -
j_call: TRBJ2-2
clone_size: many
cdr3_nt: TGTGCCAGCAGCTTACTGGGGGGGGAGCTGTTTTTT
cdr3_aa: CASSLLGGELFF

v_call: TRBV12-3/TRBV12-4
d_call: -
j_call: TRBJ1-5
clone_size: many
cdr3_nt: TGTGCCAGCACCCCCACAGGGAACCATCAGCCCCAGCATTTT
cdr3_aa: CASTPTGNHQPQHF

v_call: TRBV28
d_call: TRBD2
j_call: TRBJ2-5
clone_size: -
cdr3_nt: TGTGCCAGCAGTTTTGAGGGAGCGGGGGAGACCCAGTACTTC
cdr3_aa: CASSFEGAGETQYF

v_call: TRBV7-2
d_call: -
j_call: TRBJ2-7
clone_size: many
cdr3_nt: TGTGCCAGCAGCAAATTAGCGGAACCCACCTACGAGCAGTACTTC
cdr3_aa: CASSKLAEPTYEQYF

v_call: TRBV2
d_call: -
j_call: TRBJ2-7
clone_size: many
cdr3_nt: TGTGCCAGCAGTGAAGTTCGAGGTAGGGACTACGAGCAGTACTTC
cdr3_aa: CASSEVRGRDYEQYF

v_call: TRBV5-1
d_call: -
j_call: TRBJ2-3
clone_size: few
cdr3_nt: TGCGCCAGCAGCCTGGCGGGCGCAGGACCGGAAGATACGCAGTATTTT
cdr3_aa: CASSLAGAGPEDTQYF